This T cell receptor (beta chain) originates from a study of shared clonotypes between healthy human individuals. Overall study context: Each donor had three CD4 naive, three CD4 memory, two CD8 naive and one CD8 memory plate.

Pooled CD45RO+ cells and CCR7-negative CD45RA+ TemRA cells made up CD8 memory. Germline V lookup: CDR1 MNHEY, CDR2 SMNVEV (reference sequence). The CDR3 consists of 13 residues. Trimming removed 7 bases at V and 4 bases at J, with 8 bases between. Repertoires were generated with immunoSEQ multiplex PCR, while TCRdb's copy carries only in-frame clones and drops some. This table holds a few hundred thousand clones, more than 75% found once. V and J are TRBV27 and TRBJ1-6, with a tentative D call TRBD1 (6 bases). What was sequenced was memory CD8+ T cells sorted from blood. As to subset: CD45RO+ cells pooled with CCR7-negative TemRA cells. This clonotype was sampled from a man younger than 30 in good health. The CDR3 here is CASTQGYNSPLHF. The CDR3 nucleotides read TGTGCCAGCACCCAGGGGTATAATTCACCCCTCCACTTT.